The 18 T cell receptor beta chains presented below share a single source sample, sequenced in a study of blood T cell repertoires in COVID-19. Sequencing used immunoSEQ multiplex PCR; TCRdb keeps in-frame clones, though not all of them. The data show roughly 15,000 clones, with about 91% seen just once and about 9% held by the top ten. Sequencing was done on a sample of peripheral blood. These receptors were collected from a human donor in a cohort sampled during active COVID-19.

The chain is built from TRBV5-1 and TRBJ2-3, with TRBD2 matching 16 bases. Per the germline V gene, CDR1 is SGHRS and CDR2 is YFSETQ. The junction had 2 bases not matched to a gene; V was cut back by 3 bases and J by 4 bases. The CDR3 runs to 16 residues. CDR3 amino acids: CASSWGLAGGSDTQYF. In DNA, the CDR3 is TGCGCCAGCAGCTGGGGACTAGCGGGAGGGTCAGATACGCAGTATTTT.

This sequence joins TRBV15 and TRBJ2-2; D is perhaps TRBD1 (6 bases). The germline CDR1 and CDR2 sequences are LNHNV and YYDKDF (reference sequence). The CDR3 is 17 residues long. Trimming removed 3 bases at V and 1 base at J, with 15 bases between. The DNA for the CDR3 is TGTGCCACCAGCAGTCCCCCGGGACACGGGAACACCGGGGAGCTGTTTTTT. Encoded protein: CATSSPPGHGNTGELFF.

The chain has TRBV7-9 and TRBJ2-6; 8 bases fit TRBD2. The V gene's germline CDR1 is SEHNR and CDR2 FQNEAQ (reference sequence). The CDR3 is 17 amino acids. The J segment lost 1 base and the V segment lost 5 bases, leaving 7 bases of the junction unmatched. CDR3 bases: TGTGCCAGCAGCCGTAATGCGGGGGGTTCTGGGGCCAACGTCCTGACTTTC. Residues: CASSRNAGGSGANVLTF.

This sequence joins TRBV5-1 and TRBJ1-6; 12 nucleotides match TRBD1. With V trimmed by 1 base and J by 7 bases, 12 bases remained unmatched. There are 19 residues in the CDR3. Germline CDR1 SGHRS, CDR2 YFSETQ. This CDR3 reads CASSLWGQGALRGNSPLHF. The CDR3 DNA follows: TGCGCCAGCAGCTTGTGGGGACAGGGGGCGCTGAGAGGGAATTCACCCCTCCACTTT.

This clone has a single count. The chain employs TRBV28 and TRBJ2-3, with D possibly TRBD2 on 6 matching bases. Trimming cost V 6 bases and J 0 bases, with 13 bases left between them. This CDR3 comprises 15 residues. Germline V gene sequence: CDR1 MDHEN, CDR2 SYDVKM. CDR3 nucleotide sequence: TGTGCCAGCAGCCTTCCTAGCGCGAGCACAGATACGCAGTATTTT. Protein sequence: CASSLPSASTDTQYF.

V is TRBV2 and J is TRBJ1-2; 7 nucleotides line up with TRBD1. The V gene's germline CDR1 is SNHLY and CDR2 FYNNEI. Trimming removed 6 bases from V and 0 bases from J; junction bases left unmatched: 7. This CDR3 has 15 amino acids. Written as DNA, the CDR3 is TGTGCCAGCAGGGCGGGACAGCTCCCTAACTATGGCTACACCTTC. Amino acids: CASRAGQLPNYGYTF.

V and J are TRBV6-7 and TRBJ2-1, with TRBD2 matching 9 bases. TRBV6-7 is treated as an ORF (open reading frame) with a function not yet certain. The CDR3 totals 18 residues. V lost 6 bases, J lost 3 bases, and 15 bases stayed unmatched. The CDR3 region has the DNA TGTGCCAGCAGGATCCGTGAACTAGCGGGTTGTATCTACAATGAGCAGTTCTTC. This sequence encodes CASRIRELAGCIYNEQFF.

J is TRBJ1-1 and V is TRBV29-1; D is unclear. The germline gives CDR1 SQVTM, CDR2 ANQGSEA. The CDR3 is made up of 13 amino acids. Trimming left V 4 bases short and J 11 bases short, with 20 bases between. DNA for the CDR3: TGCAGCGTTGTGGAGCTCGGGAAATCTTGGGCTTTCTTT. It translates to CSVVELGKSWAFF.

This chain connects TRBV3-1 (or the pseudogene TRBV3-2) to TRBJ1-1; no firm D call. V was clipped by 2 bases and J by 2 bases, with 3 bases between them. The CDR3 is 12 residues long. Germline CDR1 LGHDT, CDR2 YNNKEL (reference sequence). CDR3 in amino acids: CASSQLNTEAFF. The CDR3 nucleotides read TGTGCCAGCAGCCAACTAAACACTGAAGCTTTCTTT.

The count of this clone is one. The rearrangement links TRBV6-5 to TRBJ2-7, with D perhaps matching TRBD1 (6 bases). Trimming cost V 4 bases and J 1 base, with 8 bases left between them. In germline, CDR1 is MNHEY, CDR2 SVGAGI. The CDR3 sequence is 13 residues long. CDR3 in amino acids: CASSFGQSYEQYF. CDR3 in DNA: TGTGCCAGCAGTTTCGGACAGTCCTACGAGCAGTACTTC.

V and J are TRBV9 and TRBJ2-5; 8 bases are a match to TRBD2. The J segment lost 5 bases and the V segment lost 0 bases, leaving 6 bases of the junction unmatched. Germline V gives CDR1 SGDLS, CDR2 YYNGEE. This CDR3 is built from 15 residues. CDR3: CASSVGLAGGETQYF. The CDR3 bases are TGTGCCAGCAGCGTAGGGCTAGCGGGCGGTGAGACCCAGTACTTC.

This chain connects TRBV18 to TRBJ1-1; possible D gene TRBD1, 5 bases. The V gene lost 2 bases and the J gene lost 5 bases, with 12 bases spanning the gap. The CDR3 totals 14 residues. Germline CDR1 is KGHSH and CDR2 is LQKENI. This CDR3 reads CASSPSQGGTEAFF. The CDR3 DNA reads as TGTGCCAGCTCACCAAGCCAGGGTGGGACTGAAGCTTTCTTT. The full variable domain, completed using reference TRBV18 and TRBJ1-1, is NAGVMQNPRHLVRRRGQEARLRCSPMKGHSHVYWYRQLPEEGLKFMVYLQKENIIDESGMPKERFSAEFPKEGPSILRIQQVVRGDSAAYFCASSPSQGGTEAFFGQGTRLTVV.

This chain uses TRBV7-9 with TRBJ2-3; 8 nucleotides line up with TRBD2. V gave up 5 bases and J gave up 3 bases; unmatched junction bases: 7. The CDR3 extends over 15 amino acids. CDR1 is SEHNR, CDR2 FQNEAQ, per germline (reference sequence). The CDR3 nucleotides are TGTGCCAGCAGCCAAACCAGCGGGAGAACAGATACGCAGTATTTT. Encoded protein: CASSQTSGRTDTQYF.

The CDR3 DNA follows: TGTGCCAGCAGTTTGGTAACAGGCGCATTCGGCGAGCAGTACTTC. Translated: CASSLVTGAFGEQYF. The chain joins TRBV28 to TRBJ2-7, with D tentatively TRBD1 (5 bases). CDR1 is MDHEN, CDR2 SYDVKM, per germline. CDR3 length equals 15 residues. V shed 3 bases and J shed 6 bases, with 18 bases lying between them.

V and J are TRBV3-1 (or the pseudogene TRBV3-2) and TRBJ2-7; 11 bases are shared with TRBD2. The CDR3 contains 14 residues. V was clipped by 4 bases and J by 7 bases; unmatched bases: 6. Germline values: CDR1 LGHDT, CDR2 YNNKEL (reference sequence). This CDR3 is CASSLLAGVSEQYF. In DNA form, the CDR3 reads TGTGCCAGCAGCCTACTAGCGGGAGTAAGTGAGCAGTACTTC.

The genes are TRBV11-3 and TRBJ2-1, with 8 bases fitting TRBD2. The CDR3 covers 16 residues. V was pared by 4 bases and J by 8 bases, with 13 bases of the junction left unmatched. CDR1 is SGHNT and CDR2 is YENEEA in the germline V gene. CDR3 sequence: CASSSVGTRMGDEQFF. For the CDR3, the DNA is TGTGCCAGCAGCTCCGTGGGGACTAGGATGGGGGATGAGCAGTTCTTC.

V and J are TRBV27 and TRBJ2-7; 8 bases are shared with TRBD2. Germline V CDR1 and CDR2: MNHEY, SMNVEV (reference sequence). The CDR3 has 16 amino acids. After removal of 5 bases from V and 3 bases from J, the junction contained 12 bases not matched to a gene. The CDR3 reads CASSPNPGTRGYEQYF. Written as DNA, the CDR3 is TGTGCCAGCAGTCCCAACCCCGGGACTAGAGGCTACGAGCAGTACTTC.

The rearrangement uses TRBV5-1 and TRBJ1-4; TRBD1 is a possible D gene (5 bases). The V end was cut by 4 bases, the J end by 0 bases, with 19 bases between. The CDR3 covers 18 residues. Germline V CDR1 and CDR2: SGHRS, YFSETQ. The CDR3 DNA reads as TGCGCCAGCAGCCCGAACGGCCAGGGCCAACCAACTAATGAAAAACTGTTTTTT. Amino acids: CASSPNGQGQPTNEKLFF.